This TCR beta chain was sequenced in a study of Graves' ophthalmopathy and Graves' hyperthyroidism. Turning to the study itself: Sampling took place at initial diagnosis, with peripheral blood obtained before any treatment.

This clonotype was seen at least ten times. What it recognizes is unknown. RNA transcripts yielded amplified TCR beta CDR3 regions. HTBI primers served in a first-round RT-PCR, which a second-round multiplex PCR followed. Each CDR3 protein gets one entry after TCRdb re-called the multiplex PCR reads with MiXCR. The table shows about 400,000 distinct CDR3 sequences, with around 16% occurring only once. Orbital computed tomography, together with clinical symptoms, serum thyroxine, TRAb and thyroid ultrasound, was used for diagnosis. Findings and limits, study-wide: Detection in blood was also observed for most expanded thyroid clonotypes above 0.001 frequency.

The sample consisted of peripheral blood. The sequence derives from a woman younger than 35 with Graves' ophthalmopathy.

CDR3 nucleotides: TGCGCCAGCAGCACGGGACAGGGTTCGAGGGAGACCCAGTACTTC. This sequence encodes CASSTGQGSRETQYF. This sequence joins TRBV5-1 and TRBJ2-5, with 9 bases lining up with TRBD1. Germline values: CDR1 SGHRS, CDR2 YFSETQ. The ends lost 4 bases at V and 5 bases at J; junction bases unmatched: 9. This CDR3 comprises 15 residues.